These 3 T cell receptor beta chains were all obtained from the same sample, sequenced in a study of radiotherapy plus CTLA-4 blockade in lung cancer. The data were produced by immunoSEQ multiplex PCR, yet TCRdb's version contains in-frame clones alone and is incomplete. The sample includes some 92,000 clones, 75% to 85% of them seen just once. The material was peripheral blood, obtained from a patient treated with radiotherapy plus ipilimumab. The origin of the receptors is a human donor with non-small cell lung cancer who had a partial response to radiotherapy plus ipilimumab.

In its sample, this clone was seen a few times. The chain joins TRBV5-6 to TRBJ2-7; 14 nucleotides agree with TRBD2. The CDR3 runs 15 residues. V trimming: 4 bases; J trimming: 6 bases; junction bases outside the gene matches: 6. CDR1 is SGHDT and CDR2 is YYEEEE in the germline V gene. The CDR3, as DNA: TGTGCCAGCAGCCCCGGGACTAGCGGGAGTGGCGAGCAGTACTTC. It yields the protein CASSPGTSGSGEQYF. Filled out from reference TRBV5-6 and TRBJ2-7, the complete variable domain reads DAGVTQSPTHLIKTRGQQVTLRCSPKSGHDTVSWYQQALGQGPQFIFQYYEEEERQRGNFPDRFSGHQFPNYSSELNVNALLLGDSALYLCASSPGTSGSGEQYFGPGTRLTVT.

V gene TRBV19 combines with J gene TRBJ2-2; TRBD1 is a possible D gene (5 bases). CDR1 LNHDA and CDR2 SQIVND come from the germline V gene (reference sequence). Trimming removed 3 bases from V and 1 base from J, with 6 bases in between. CDR3 size: 14 residues. The CDR3 loop reads CASSIQGNTGELFF. The CDR3 DNA follows: TGTGCCAGTAGTATTCAGGGGAACACCGGGGAGCTGTTTTTT.

This sequence joins TRBV5-1 and TRBJ2-3; 7 bases align to TRBD2. CDR3 length equals 14 residues. The germline gives CDR1 SGHRS, CDR2 YFSETQ. J lost 4 bases, V lost 7 bases, and 9 bases had no gene match. DNA of the CDR3: TGCGCCAGCGCCCCTGCGGGGGTGGCAGATACGCAGTATTTT. Protein: CASAPAGVADTQYF.